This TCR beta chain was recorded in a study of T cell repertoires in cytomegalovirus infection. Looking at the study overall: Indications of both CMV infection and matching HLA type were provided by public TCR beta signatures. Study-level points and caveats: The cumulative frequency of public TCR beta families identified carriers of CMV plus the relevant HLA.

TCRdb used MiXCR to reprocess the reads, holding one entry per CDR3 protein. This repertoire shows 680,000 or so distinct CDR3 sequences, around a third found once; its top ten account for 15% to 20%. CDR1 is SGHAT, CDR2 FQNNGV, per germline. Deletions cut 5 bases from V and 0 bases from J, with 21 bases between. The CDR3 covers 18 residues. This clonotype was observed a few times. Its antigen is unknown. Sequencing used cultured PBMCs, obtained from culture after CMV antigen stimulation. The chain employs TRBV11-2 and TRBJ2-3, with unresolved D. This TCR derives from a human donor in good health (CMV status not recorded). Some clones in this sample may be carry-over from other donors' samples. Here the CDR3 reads CASSQFRLLRPSTDTQYF. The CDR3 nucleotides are TGTGCCAGCAGCCAATTTCGACTCCTCCGCCCTAGCACAGATACGCAGTATTTT.